Listed here is a single TCR beta chain. The protocol was immunoSEQ multiplex PCR, while the TCRdb copy is restricted to in-frame clones and leaves out a portion. Of about 67,000 clones in the sample, 80% to 90% are singletons; the top ten hold 4.4%. These data originate in a study of blood T cell repertoires in COVID-19. Study as a whole: Sites across the United States, Italy and Spain contributed samples from acute and convalescent COVID-19.

Germline CDR1 and CDR2: SGHTA and FQGTGA. V was pared by 2 bases and J by 3 bases, with 7 bases of the junction left unmatched. The CDR3 loop spans 17 amino acids. The chain couples TRBV7-3 to TRBJ2-6; 7 bases are shared with TRBD1. The specimen sequenced was peripheral blood. This clonotype was sampled from a man aged 50 to 59 with active COVID-19. The CDR3 DNA reads as TGTGCCAGCAGCTTAGAAGGGGGCTTACTTGGGGCCAACGTCCTGACTTTC. It codes for CASSLEGGLLGANVLTF.